This T cell receptor beta chain comes out of a study of glioma-infiltrating T cells. Overall study findings and caveats: Very few CDR3 sequences were shared between tissue and blood.

The CDR3 runs 14 residues. The V and J ends lost 4 bases and 4 bases respectively, with 11 bases between them. CDR1 is LNHDA, CDR2 SQIVND, per germline (reference sequence). The iRepertoire nested amplicon-rescue multiplex PCR amplified TCR alpha and beta CDR3s from RNA. TCRdb re-analysed the multiplex PCR reads in MiXCR, keeping a single row per CDR3 protein. Of under 200,000 distinct CDR3 sequences in the sample, about 47% were seen once. As to this clonotype: What it recognizes is unknown.

V is TRBV19 and J is TRBJ1-5; D is undetermined. The TCR comes from a human donor with low-grade glioma or glioblastoma, undergoing nonglioma brain surgery, or in good health (not recorded which). Sequenced: glioma tissue, nonneoplastic brain tissue, or PBMCs (not recorded which). The CDR3 protein is CASSTKDENQPQHF. The CDR3 coding sequence is TGTGCCAGTAGTACCAAGGATGAAAATCAGCCCCAGCATTTT.